This T cell receptor (beta chain) is from a study of cytomegalovirus exposure and HLA in healthy donors. Study overall: The 90 to 150 validation repertoires were produced on the same platform as the 670 or so repertoires of the first cohort. This was reported in a later analysis.

Study-level results: Listed as cytomegalovirus-associated were 150 to 200 TCR beta chains. In vitro data verified a few CMV-associated chains as specific for CMV antigens. Among TCR sequences, most were rare, though some public TCRs appeared in many donors.

This CDR3 region has 19 residues. As to this clone: The antigen remains unidentified.

The repertoire was sequenced with immunoSEQ multiplex PCR; TCRdb's copy has only in-frame clones and lacks some. The data hold 100,000 to 120,000 clones, with 88% observed a single time. V is TRBV1 and J is TRBJ2-2; TRBD2, as called in the table, went unchecked against the DNA. TRBV1 is described as a pseudogene. The origin of this receptor is a woman aged 25 to 39 in good health and CMV-seropositive. The sequenced sample consisted of PBMCs. The CDR3 DNA reads as TGCACCAGCAGCCAAACAAAACGGCGGGAGGGTTGGAGGACCGGGGAGCTGTTTTTT. As protein: CTSSQTKRREGWRTGELFF.